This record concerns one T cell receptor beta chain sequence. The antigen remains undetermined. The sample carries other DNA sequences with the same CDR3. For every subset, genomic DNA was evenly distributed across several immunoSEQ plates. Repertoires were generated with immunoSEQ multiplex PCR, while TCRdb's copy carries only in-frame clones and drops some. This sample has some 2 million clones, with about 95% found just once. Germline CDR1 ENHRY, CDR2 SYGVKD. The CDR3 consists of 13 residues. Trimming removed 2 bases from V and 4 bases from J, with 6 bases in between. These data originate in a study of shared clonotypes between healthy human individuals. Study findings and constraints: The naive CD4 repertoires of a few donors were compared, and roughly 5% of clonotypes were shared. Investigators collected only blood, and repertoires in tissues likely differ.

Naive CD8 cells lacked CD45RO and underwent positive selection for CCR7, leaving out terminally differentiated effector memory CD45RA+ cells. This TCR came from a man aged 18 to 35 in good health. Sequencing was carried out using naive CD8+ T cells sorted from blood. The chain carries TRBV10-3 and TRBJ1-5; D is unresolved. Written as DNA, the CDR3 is TGTGCCATCAGTGAGCTCGGGAATCAGCCCCAGCATTTT. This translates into CAISELGNQPQHF.